The subject of this entry is one T cell receptor beta chain. The antigen is unknown. Amplification used 60 Vbeta primers and 13 Jbeta primers. Only in-frame clones appear in the TCRdb table, and some are missing; sequencing was by immunoSEQ multiplex PCR. The sample includes around 110,000 clones. These data belong to a study of cytomegalovirus exposure and HLA in healthy donors. Whole-study results and caveats: Productive rates of about 90% or about 30% were seen for most TCR beta V segments in an earlier analysis.

CDR3 length equals 15 residues. The germline V gene has CDR1 SGHAT and CDR2 FQNNGV. J lost 0 bases, V lost 5 bases, and 5 bases had no gene match. The clonotype comes from a man in his forties in good health and CMV-seropositive. The rearrangement links TRBV11-2 to TRBJ2-3; 7 bases fit TRBD2. The sequencing sample was made of PBMCs. The CDR3 DNA is TGTGCCAGCAGCCCCCTAGCGGTTAGCACAGATACGCAGTATTTT. Its translation is CASSPLAVSTDTQYF.